This T cell receptor (beta chain) is drawn from a study of cytomegalovirus exposure and HLA in healthy donors. The study, taken as a whole, reports: In an earlier analysis, about 87% or about 30%: the productive usage of most TCR beta V segments.

This clone came up once. Its antigen is unknown. The CDR3 is made up of 15 amino acids. Germline V gene lookup returns CDR1 SGHTA and CDR2 FQGNSA. Trimming shortened V by 5 bases and J by 0 bases, and 11 bases separated the two germline ends. The study ran its PCR with 60 Vbeta and 13 Jbeta primers. Sequencing was performed with immunoSEQ multiplex PCR; in TCRdb, only in-frame clones are kept and a portion is missing. The repertoire includes 200,000 or so clones, 75% to 85% of them detected once, and under 7.5% sits in the top ten. Regarding donors, all were healthy bone marrow donors. The sequenced sample consisted of PBMCs. The TCR originated in a woman aged 45 to 65 in good health and CMV-seropositive. This sequence joins TRBV7-2 and TRBJ2-1; D gene uncertain. CDR3 coding DNA: TGTGCCAGCAGCCCCCAGGCTGGCTCCTACAATGAGCAGTTCTTC. Translated: CASSPQAGSYNEQFF.